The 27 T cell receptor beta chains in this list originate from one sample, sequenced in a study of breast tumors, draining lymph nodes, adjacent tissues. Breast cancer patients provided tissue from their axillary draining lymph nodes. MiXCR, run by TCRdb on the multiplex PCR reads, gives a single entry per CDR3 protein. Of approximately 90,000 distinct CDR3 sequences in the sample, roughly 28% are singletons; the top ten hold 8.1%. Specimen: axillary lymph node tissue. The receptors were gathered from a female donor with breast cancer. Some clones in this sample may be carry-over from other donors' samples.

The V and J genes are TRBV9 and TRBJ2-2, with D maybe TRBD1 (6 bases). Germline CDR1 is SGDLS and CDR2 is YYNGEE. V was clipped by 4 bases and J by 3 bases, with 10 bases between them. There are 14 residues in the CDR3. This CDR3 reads CASSPRQDTGELFF. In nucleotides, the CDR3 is TGTGCCAGCAGCCCCAGACAGGACACCGGGGAGCTGTTTTTT.

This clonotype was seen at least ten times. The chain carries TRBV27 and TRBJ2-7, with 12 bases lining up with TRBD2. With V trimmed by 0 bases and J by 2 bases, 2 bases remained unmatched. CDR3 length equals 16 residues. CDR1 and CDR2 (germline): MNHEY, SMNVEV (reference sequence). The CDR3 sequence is CASSLSPSGRAYEQYF. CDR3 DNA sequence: TGTGCCAGCAGTTTATCGCCTAGCGGGAGGGCCTACGAGCAGTACTTC.

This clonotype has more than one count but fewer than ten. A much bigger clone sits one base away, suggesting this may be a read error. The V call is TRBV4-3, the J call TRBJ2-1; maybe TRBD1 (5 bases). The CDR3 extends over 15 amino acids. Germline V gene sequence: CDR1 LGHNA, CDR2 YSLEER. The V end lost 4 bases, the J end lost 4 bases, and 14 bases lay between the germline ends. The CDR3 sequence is CASSRDTAGYNEQFF. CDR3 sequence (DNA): TGCGCCAGCAGCCGAGATACCGCAGGGTACAATGAGCAGTTCTTC.

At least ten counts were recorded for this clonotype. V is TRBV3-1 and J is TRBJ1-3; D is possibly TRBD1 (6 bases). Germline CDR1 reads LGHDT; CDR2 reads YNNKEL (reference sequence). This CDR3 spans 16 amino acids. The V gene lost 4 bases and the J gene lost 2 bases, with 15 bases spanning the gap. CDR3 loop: CASSPTLGGPGNTIYF. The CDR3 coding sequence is TGTGCCAGCAGCCCCACCCTCGGGGGGCCTGGAAACACCATATATTTT.

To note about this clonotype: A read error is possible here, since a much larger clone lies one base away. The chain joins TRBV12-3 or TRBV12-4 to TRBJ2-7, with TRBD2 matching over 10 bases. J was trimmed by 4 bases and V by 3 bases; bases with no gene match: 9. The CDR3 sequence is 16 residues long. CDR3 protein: CASSFQASGRVYEQYF. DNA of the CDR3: TGTGCCAGCAGTTTCCAGGCTAGCGGGAGAGTTTACGAGCAGTACTTC.

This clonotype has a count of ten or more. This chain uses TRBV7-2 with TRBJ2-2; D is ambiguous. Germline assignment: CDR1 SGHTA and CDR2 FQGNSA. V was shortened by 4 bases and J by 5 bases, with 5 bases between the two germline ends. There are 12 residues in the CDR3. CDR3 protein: CASSWSTGELFF. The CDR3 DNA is TGTGCCAGCAGCTGGAGTACCGGGGAGCTGTTTTTT.

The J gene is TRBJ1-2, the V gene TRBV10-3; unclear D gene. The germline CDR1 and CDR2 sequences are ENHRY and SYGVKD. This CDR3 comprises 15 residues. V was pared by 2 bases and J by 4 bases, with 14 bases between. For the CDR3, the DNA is TGTGCCATCAGTGAGGAGGGAGACTCGGGCTATGGCTACACCTTC. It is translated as CAISEEGDSGYGYTF.

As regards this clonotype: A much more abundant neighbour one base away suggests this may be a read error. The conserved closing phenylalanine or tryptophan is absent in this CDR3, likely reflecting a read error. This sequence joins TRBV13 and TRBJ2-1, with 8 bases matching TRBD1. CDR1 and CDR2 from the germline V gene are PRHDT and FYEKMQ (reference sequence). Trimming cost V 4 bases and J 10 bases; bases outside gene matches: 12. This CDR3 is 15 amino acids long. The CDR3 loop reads CASSSMTGAGTEQFL. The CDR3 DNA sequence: TGTGCCAGCAGCTCGATGACAGGGGCCGGGACGGAGCAGTTCCTC.

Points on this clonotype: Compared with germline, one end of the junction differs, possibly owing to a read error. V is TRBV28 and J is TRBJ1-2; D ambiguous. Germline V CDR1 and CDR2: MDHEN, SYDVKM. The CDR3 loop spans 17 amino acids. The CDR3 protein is CAGSLFFSDGSNYGYTF. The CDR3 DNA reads TGTGCCGGCAGTTTATTTTTCTCCGACGGCTCTAACTATGGCTACACCTTC.

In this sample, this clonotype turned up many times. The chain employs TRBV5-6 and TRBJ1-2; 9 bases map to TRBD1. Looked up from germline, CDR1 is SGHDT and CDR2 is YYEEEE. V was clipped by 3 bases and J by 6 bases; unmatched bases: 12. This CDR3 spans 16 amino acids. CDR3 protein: CASSWPNRDRVNGYTF. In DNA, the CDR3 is TGTGCCAGCAGCTGGCCGAACCGGGACAGGGTTAATGGCTACACCTTC.

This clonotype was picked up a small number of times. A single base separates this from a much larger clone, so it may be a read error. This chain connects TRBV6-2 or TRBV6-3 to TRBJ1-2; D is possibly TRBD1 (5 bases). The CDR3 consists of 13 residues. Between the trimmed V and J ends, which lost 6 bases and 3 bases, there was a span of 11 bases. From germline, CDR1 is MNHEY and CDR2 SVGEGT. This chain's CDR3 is CASRRQTDYGYTF. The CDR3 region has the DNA TGTGCCAGCAGGCGACAGACAGACTATGGCTACACCTTC.

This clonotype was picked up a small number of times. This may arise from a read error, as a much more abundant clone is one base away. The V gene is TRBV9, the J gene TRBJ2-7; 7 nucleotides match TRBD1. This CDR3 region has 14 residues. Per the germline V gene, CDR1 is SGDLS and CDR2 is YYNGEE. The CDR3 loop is CASSVGATGYEQSF. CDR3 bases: TGTGCCAGCAGCGTAGGTGCGACAGGGTATGAGCAGTCCTTC. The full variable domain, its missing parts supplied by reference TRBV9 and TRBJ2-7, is DSGVTQTPKHLITATGQRVTLRCSPRSGDLSVYWYQQSLDQGLQFLIQYYNGEERAKGNILERFSAQQFPDLHSELNLSSLELGDSALYFCASSVGATGYEQSFGPGTRLTVT.

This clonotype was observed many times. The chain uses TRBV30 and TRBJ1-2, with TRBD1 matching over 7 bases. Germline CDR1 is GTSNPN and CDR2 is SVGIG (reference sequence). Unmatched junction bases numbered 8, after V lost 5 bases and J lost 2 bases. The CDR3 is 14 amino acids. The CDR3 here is CAWGLGTANYGYTF. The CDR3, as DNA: TGTGCCTGGGGGCTGGGGACAGCGAACTATGGCTACACCTTC.

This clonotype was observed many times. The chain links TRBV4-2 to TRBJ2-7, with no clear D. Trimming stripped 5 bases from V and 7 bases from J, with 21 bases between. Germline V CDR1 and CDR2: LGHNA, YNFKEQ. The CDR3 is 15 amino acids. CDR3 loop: CASSRTPLSFGEQYF. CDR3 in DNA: TGTGCCAGCAGCAGGACGCCGCTGAGCTTTGGAGAGCAGTACTTC.

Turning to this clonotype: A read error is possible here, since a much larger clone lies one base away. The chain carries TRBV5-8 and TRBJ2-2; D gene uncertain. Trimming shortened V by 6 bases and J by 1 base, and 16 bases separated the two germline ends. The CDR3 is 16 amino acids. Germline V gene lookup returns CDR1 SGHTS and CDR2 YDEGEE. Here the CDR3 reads CASISVRPKNTGELFF. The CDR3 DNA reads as TGTGCCAGCATCTCCGTCCGACCAAAGAACACCGGGGAGCTGTTTTTT.

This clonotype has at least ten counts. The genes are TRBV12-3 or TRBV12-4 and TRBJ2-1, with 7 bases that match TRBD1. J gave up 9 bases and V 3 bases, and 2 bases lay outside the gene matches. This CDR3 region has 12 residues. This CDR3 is CASSLKGAEQFF. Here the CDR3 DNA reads TGTGCCAGCAGTTTGAAGGGGGCTGAGCAGTTCTTC.

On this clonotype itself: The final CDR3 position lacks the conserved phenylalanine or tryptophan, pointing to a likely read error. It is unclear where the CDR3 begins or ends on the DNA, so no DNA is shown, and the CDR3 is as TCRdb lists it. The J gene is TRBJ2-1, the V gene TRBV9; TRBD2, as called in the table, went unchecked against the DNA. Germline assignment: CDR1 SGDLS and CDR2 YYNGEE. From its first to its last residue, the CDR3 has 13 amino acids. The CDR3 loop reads CASSVDGLREAFS.

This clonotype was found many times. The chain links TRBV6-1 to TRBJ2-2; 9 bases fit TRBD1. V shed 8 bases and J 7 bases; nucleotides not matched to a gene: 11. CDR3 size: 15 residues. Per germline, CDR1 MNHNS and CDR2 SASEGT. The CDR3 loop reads CASLVTGGAFGELFF. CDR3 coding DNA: TGTGCCAGCCTCGTAACAGGGGGCGCCTTCGGGGAGCTGTTTTTT.

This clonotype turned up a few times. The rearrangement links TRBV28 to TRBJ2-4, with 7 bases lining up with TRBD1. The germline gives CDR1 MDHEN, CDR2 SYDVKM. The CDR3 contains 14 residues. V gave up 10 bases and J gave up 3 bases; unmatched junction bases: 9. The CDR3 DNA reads TGTGCCACCTATGGGACAGTTGTCAAAAACATTCAGTACTTC. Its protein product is CATYGTVVKNIQYF.

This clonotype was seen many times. CDR3 amino acids: CASSPGTGIKNEQFF. In nucleotides, the CDR3 is TGCGCCAGCAGTCCCGGGACAGGGATCAAGAATGAGCAGTTCTTC. The chain links TRBV10-1 to TRBJ2-1; 9 nucleotides match TRBD1. The V and J ends lost 5 bases and 7 bases, in that order; junction bases with no gene match: 9. Germline V gene sequence: CDR1 WNHNN, CDR2 SYGVQD (reference sequence). This CDR3 spans 15 amino acids.

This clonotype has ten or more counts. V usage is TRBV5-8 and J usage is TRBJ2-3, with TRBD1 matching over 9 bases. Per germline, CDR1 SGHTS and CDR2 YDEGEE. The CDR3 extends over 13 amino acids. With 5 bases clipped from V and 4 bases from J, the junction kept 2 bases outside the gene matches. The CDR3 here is CASRRQGADTQYF. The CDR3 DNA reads TGTGCCAGCAGAAGACAGGGGGCAGATACGCAGTATTTT.

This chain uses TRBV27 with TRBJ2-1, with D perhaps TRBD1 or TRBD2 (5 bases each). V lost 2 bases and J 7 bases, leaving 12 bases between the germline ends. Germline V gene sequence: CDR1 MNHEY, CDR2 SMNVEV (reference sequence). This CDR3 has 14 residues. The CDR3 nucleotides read TGTGCCAGCAGTTTAGAGGGACCAGCAAATGAGCAGTTCTTC. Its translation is CASSLEGPANEQFF.

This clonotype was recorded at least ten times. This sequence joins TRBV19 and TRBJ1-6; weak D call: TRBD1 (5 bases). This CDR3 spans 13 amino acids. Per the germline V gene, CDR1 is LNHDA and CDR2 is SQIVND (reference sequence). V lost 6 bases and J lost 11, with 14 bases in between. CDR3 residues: CASRLDILAPLHF. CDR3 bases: TGTGCCAGTAGACTGGACATCTTGGCACCCCTCCACTTT.

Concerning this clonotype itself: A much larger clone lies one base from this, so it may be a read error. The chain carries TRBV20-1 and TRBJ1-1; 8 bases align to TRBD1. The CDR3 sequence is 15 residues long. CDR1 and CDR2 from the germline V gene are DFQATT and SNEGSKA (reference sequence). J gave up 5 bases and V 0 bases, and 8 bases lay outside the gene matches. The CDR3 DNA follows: TGCAGTGCTAGAGATCTCGACAGGGGAACAACTGAAGCTTTCTTT. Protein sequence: CSARDLDRGTTEAFF.

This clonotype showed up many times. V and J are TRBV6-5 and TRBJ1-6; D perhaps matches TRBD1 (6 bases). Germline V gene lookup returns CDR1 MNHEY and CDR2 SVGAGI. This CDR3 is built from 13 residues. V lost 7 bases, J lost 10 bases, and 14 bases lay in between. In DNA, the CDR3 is TGTGCCAGCATGGGGGCGGCGAGATCACCCCTCCACTTT. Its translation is CASMGAARSPLHF.

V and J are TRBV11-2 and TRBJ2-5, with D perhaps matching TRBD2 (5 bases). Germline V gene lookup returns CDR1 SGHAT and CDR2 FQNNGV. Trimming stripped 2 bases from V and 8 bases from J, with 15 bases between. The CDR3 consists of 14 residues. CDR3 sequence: CASSLNTGVGTQYF. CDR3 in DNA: TGTGCCAGCAGCTTAAATACCGGGGTTGGAACCCAGTACTTC.

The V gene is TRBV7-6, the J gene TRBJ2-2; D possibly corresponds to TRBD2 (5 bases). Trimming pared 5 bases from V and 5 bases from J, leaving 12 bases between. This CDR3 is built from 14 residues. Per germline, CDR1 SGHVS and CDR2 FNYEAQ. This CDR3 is CASSRGTTTGELFF. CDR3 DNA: TGTGCCAGCAGCCGGGGAACAACAACCGGGGAGCTGTTTTTT.